The rows below give T cell receptor beta chains drawn from one sample of a study of blood T cells in healthy people across ages. TCRdb re-called the 5' RACE reads through MiXCR, storing one row per CDR3 protein. This sample carries roughly 720,000 distinct CDR3 sequences, approximately 55% of them seen once, and the ten largest clones take roughly 37%. The sample comprised blood. These receptor sequences come from an elderly man in good health. CDR3s include the opening cysteine and the closing phenylalanine or tryptophan. A D gene is named only where the DNA matches it firmly. Rows may omit the clone size; those that give it use once, few, many or a size class.

D gene,V gene,clone size,CDR3 protein
TRBD1,TRBV28,NA,CASSKGGAGSGYTF
NA,TRBV12-3/TRBV12-4,NA,CASSGGGGTYGYTF
TRBD2,TRBV5-1,NA,CASSLFTSGRGYEQYF
TRBD1,TRBV5-1,many,CASSSGTGGYNEQFF
NA,TRBV27,NA,CASSHPSPLAKNIQYF
TRBD1,TRBV27,once,CASSTTMDRGLGYTF
TRBD2,TRBV20-1,few,CSAGRTSGRLPTDTQYF
TRBD2,TRBV9,NA,CASSFGTSGNDEQFF
NA,TRBV20-1,NA,CSAPGSGASSSYNEQFF
NA,TRBV12-3/TRBV12-4,NA,CASSSWGTVDEQYF
NA,TRBV25-1,NA,CASSELGVSQVQETQYF
TRBD2,TRBV18,NA,CASSPPRLAGSPSYNEQFF
TRBD1,TRBV14,NA,CASSRDRGFGYTF
NA,TRBV3-1,NA,CASSQDTGHSNQPQHF
NA,TRBV2,NA,CASMWDVSNQPQHF
NA,TRBV7-2,NA,CASGGGGPIGELFF
NA,TRBV12-5,few,CASGTFNQGAGANVLTF